Listed here are 18 T cell receptor beta chains from one sample, sequenced in a study of blood T cell repertoires in COVID-19 (dated by TCRdb to the early 2020s). Library preparation was by the immunoSEQ multiplex PCR assay. TCRdb retrieved this table from immuneACCESS and kept in-frame rearrangements only. Not all clones are present; in checked studies, unresolved V genes account for under half, and no reason is known for the remainder. The sample profile shows about 180,000 clones; 87% of them were found once. The biggest ten clones account for 1.5% to 2% of the sample. What was sequenced was peripheral blood. These receptors were collected from a woman between 45 and 65 years old with acute or convalescent COVID-19.

The chain recombines TRBV2 with TRBJ2-7, with D perhaps matching TRBD1 (6 bases). The CDR3 extends over 11 amino acids. The germline CDR1 and CDR2 sequences are SNHLY and FYNNEI. The V end lost 11 bases, the J end lost 6 bases, and 14 bases lay between the germline ends. Here the CDR3 reads CAARTVGEQYF. CDR3 nucleotide sequence: TGTGCCGCACGGACAGTAGGCGAGCAGTACTTC.

The table lists this clone with a few counts. The J gene is TRBJ2-7, the V gene TRBV30, with a possible D match to TRBD1 (6 bases). CDR1 and CDR2 from the germline V gene are GTSNPN and SVGIG (reference sequence). V was cut by 4 bases and J by 2 bases, with 9 bases left in between. The CDR3 is 12 amino acids. CDR3 region: CAWTQGTYEQYF. The CDR3 DNA reads as TGTGCCTGGACCCAGGGGACCTACGAGCAGTACTTC. The whole variable domain, remainder taken from reference TRBV30 and TRBJ2-7, is SQTIHQWPATLVQPVGSPLSLECTVEGTSNPNLYWYRQAAGRGLQLLFYSVGIGQISSEVPQNLSASRPQDRQFILSSKKLLLSDSGFYLCAWTQGTYEQYFGPGTRLTVT.

The chain has TRBV10-3 and TRBJ2-7; 9 bases are shared with TRBD1. CDR3 length equals 15 residues. The germline V gene has CDR1 ENHRY and CDR2 SYGVKD. J lost 4 bases, V lost 3 bases, and 7 bases had no gene match. This CDR3 is CAISDSGQGRYEQYF. CDR3 in DNA: TGTGCCATCAGTGACTCGGGACAGGGTCGGTACGAGCAGTACTTC.

This chain links TRBV30 with TRBJ1-4, with 9 bases matching TRBD1. This CDR3 is 13 amino acids long. Germline CDR1 GTSNPN, CDR2 SVGIG (reference sequence). CDR3 protein: CASEQGAGEKLFF. CDR3 coding DNA: TGTGCTTCAGAACAGGGGGCCGGGGAAAAACTGTTTTTT.

The chain has TRBV3-1 (or the pseudogene TRBV3-2) and TRBJ1-2; possibly TRBD1 for D (5 bases). The CDR3 is 14 residues long. Trimming left V 4 bases short and J 8 bases short, with 17 bases between. CDR1 and CDR2 from the germline V gene are LGHDT and YNNKEL (reference sequence). CDR3: CASSRRGTKRGYTF. CDR3 nucleotides: TGTGCCAGCAGCCGGAGAGGGACTAAACGGGGCTACACCTTC.

The V call is TRBV29-1, the J call TRBJ2-3, with D perhaps matching TRBD1 (5 bases). The CDR3 totals 11 residues. The germline V gene encodes CDR1 SQVTM and CDR2 ANQGSEA. V was cut by 5 bases and J by 4 bases, with 7 bases left in between. The CDR3 sequence: CSVLGADTQYF. The CDR3 nucleotides read TGCAGCGTTTTAGGGGCAGATACGCAGTATTTT.

The chain combines TRBV7-2 with TRBJ2-1, with D perhaps matching TRBD1 (5 bases). V shed 1 base and J shed 4 bases, with 11 bases lying between them. The CDR3 contains 15 residues. From germline, CDR1 is SGHTA and CDR2 FQGNSA. The CDR3 loop reads CASSLVVTDYNEQFF. The CDR3 nucleotides are TGTGCCAGCAGCTTAGTCGTGACAGATTACAATGAGCAGTTCTTC.

The chain links TRBV30 to TRBJ1-3, with D possibly TRBD1 on 5 matching bases. The CDR3 contains 16 residues. Germline V lookup: CDR1 GTSNPN, CDR2 SVGIG (reference sequence). The V gene lost 4 bases and the J gene lost 0 bases, with 16 bases spanning the gap. CDR3 DNA sequence: TGTGCCTGGACTTCTGACAGTTACATCTCTGGAAACACCATATATTTT. It yields the protein CAWTSDSYISGNTIYF. The whole variable domain, filled in from reference TRBV30 and TRBJ1-3, reads SQTIHQWPATLVQPVGSPLSLECTVEGTSNPNLYWYRQAAGRGLQLLFYSVGIGQISSEVPQNLSASRPQDRQFILSSKKLLLSDSGFYLCAWTSDSYISGNTIYFGEGSWLTVV.

The chain recombines TRBV9 with TRBJ1-2; D not resolved. CDR3 size: 15 residues. V was trimmed by 0 bases and J by 4 bases, leaving 13 bases between them. CDR1 and CDR2 (germline): SGDLS, YYNGEE. The CDR3 DNA sequence: TGTGCCAGCAGCGTAGGGCGGGCGGACCCCTATGGCTACACCTTC. It encodes CASSVGRADPYGYTF.

This rearrangement joins TRBV3-1 (or the pseudogene TRBV3-2) to TRBJ1-1; a possible D gene is TRBD1 (6 bases). The CDR3 totals 13 residues. V was clipped by 3 bases and J by 1 base, with 6 bases between them. Germline assignment: CDR1 LGHDT and CDR2 YNNKEL (reference sequence). DNA for the CDR3: TGTGCCAGCAGCCAGACAGGGAACACTGAAGCTTTCTTT. This translates into CASSQTGNTEAFF.

The chain carries TRBV9 and TRBJ2-5, with 7 bases matching TRBD1. Looked up from germline, CDR1 is SGDLS and CDR2 is YYNGEE. The CDR3 runs 14 residues. J gave up 1 base and V 4 bases, and 4 bases lay outside the gene matches. CDR3 in DNA: TGTGCCAGCAGCCCCCGACAGGGCCAAGAGACCCAGTACTTC. Translated, it gives CASSPRQGQETQYF.

This chain uses TRBV7-3 with TRBJ2-3; TRBD1 matches at 9 bases. This CDR3 contains 15 residues. V was pared by 3 bases and J by 2 bases, with 3 bases of the junction left unmatched. Germline V gene lookup returns CDR1 SGHTA and CDR2 FQGTGA. CDR3 DNA: TGTGCCAGCAGCTTCGGGACAGGGTACACAGATACGCAGTATTTT. As protein: CASSFGTGYTDTQYF. The entire variable domain, with the rest obtained from reference TRBV7-3 and TRBJ2-3, is as follows: GAGVSQTPSNKVTEKGKYVELRCDPISGHTALYWYRQSLGQGPEFLIYFQGTGAADDSGLPNDRFFAVRPEGSVSTLKIQRTERGDSAVYLCASSFGTGYTDTQYFGPGTRLTVL.

The chain carries TRBV10-3 and TRBJ1-1; tentative D call: TRBD1 (6 bases). The length of the CDR3 is 13 residues. V was clipped by 7 bases and J by 6 bases, with 15 bases between them. In germline, CDR1 is ENHRY, CDR2 SYGVKD. Here the CDR3 reads CAITSKPGAEAFF. CDR3 DNA: TGTGCCATCACCTCGAAACCAGGGGCTGAAGCTTTCTTT.

The CDR3 sequence is CAISPGQKNEKLFF. Written as DNA, the CDR3 is TGTGCCATCTCCCCGGGACAGAAAAATGAAAAACTGTTTTTT. The V gene is TRBV10-3, the J gene TRBJ1-4, with TRBD1 matching over 7 bases. The CDR3 loop spans 14 amino acids. V was clipped by 8 bases and J by 5 bases; unmatched bases: 8. Germline CDR1 ENHRY, CDR2 SYGVKD.

The chain links TRBV11-3 to TRBJ2-7, with 8 bases that match TRBD1. Germline V gene lookup returns CDR1 SGHNT and CDR2 YENEEA. J was trimmed by 0 bases and V by 4 bases; bases with no gene match: 8. This CDR3 is 16 amino acids long. CDR3 amino acids: CASSSPRDRSSYEQYF. The DNA of the CDR3 is TGTGCCAGCAGCTCCCCTCGGGACAGGAGCTCCTACGAGCAGTACTTC.

V is TRBV20-1 and J is TRBJ1-1; D perhaps matches TRBD1 (6 bases). This CDR3 spans 12 amino acids. V lost 3 bases and J lost 10, with 15 bases in between. Germline V gene data show CDR1 as DFQATT and CDR2 as SNEGSKA (reference sequence). The CDR3 sequence is CSASRQAVSAFF. For the CDR3, the DNA is TGCAGTGCTAGTAGACAGGCGGTATCAGCTTTCTTT.

The rearrangement uses TRBV3-1 (or the pseudogene TRBV3-2) and TRBJ1-5; D gene unclear. The CDR3 sequence is 16 residues long. V was trimmed by 6 bases and J by 0 bases, leaving 15 bases between them. Per germline, CDR1 LGHDT and CDR2 YNNKEL (reference sequence). The DNA of the CDR3 is TGTGCCAGCAGTTTACAGAACCTAAATAGCAATCAGCCCCAGCATTTT. This encodes CASSLQNLNSNQPQHF.

This CDR3 is CASSQVQGHQPQHF. The CDR3 nucleotides are TGCGCCAGCAGCCAAGTACAGGGGCATCAGCCCCAGCATTTT. The rearrangement joins TRBV4-1 to TRBJ1-5, with 7 positions matching TRBD1. Germline V gene sequence: CDR1 MGHRA, CDR2 YSYEKL. The CDR3 is 14 residues long. The junction had 2 bases not matched to a gene; V was cut back by 1 base and J by 5 bases.